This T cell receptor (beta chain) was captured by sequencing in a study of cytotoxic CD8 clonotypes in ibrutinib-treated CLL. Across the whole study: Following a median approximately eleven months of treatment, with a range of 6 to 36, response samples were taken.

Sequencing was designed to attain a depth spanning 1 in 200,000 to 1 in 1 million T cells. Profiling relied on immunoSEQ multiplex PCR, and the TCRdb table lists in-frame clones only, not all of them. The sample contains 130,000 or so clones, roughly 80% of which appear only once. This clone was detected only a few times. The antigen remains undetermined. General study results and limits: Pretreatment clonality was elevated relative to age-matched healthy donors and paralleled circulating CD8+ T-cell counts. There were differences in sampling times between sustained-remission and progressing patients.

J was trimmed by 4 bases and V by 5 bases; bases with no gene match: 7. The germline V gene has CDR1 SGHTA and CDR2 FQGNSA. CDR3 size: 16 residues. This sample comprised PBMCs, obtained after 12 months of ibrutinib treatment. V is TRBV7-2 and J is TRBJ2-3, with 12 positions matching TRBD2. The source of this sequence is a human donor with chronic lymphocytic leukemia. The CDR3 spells CASSMTSGSFPDTQYF. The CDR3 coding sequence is TGTGCCAGCAGCATGACTAGCGGGAGTTTCCCAGATACGCAGTATTTT.